Shown below are 22 T cell receptor beta chains from a single sample sequenced in a study of regulatory T cells in long-lasting Graves disease. The time point was: newly diagnosed GD, antithyroid drugs for less than 3 months. Researchers made the TCR library from RNA that was extracted from PBMCs. Arm-PCR of CDR3 regions and iRepertoire HTBI primers were used to build TCR beta libraries. TCRdb processed the multiplex PCR reads anew with MiXCR; each CDR3 protein has one entry. Of 350,000 to 500,000 distinct CDR3 sequences listed, 12% to 15% are singletons. The sample was also linked to a second study, of T cells in Graves' hyperthyroidism and ophthalmopathy.

Sample: peripheral blood mononuclear cells (PBMCs), taken at new diagnosis, from a patient treated with antithyroid drugs. All receptors come from a woman between 50 and 59 years old with Graves disease.

Concerning this clonotype: Given a much more abundant clone one base away, this may be a read error. The V call is TRBV6-1, the J call TRBJ2-3, with 11 positions matching TRBD2. Germline V CDR1 and CDR2: MNHNS, SASEGT. This CDR3 is 15 amino acids long. The CDR3: CASCELTSGIWAQYF. For the CDR3, the DNA is TGTGCCAGCTGTGAATTGACTAGCGGGATTTGGGCGCAGTATTTT.

This chain links TRBV20-1 with TRBJ2-7; 9 nucleotides agree with TRBD1. The V segment lost 0 bases and the J segment 2 bases; nucleotides outside the gene matches: 26. The CDR3 consists of 22 residues. CDR1 DFQATT and CDR2 SNEGSKA come from the germline V gene (reference sequence). In DNA, the CDR3 is TGCAGTGCTAGAGATCTCAGAGGACGTCCATCAGGGCGGGACAGGGTAACCTACGAGCAGTACTTC. Protein product: CSARDLRGRPSGRDRVTYEQYF.

The chain combines TRBV14 with TRBJ1-2; D might be TRBD1 (6 bases). Trimming left V 2 bases short and J 8 bases short, with 18 bases between. The germline V gene has CDR1 SGHDN and CDR2 FVKESK. The CDR3 runs 15 residues. The CDR3 reads CASSQLGAPDGGYTF. For the CDR3, the DNA is TGTGCCAGCAGCCAATTGGGGGCCCCAGATGGGGGCTACACCTTC. The complete variable domain, with remaining parts taken from reference TRBV14 and TRBJ1-2, reads EAGVTQFPSHSVIEKGQTVTLRCDPISGHDNLYWYRRVMGKEIKFLLHFVKESKQDESGMPNNRFLAERTGGTYSTLKVQPAELEDSGVYFCASSQLGAPDGGYTFGSGTRLTVV.

V and J are TRBV5-6 and TRBJ2-5; the D is unclear. Between the trimmed V and J ends, which lost 4 bases and 5 bases, there was a span of 12 bases. The CDR3 is 13 amino acids. CDR1 is SGHDT and CDR2 is YYEEEE in the germline V gene. The CDR3 nucleotides read TGTGCCAGCAGCGCGGATCTTCACGAGACCCAGTACTTC. Protein: CASSADLHETQYF.

This clonotype was counted at least ten times. The chain employs TRBV3-1 and TRBJ2-1; D gene unclear. CDR3 length: 11 amino acids. V lost 3 bases and J lost 8, with 5 bases in between. Germline V gene lookup returns CDR1 LGHDT and CDR2 YNNKEL (reference sequence). CDR3 residues: CASSQGYEQFF. CDR3 coding DNA: TGTGCCAGCAGCCAGGGATATGAGCAGTTCTTC.

V usage is TRBV9 and J usage is TRBJ1-4; 8 bases match TRBD1. The CDR3 is 16 amino acids. Germline lookup yields CDR1 SGDLS and CDR2 YYNGEE. The trim removed 3 bases at V and 4 bases at J, leaving 8 bases unmatched. This CDR3 reads CASSASGQGINEKLFF. CDR3 in DNA: TGTGCCAGCAGCGCGAGCGGACAGGGCATTAATGAAAAACTGTTTTTT. The whole variable domain, remainder taken from reference TRBV9 and TRBJ1-4, is DSGVTQTPKHLITATGQRVTLRCSPRSGDLSVYWYQQSLDQGLQFLIQYYNGEERAKGNILERFSAQQFPDLHSELNLSSLELGDSALYFCASSASGQGINEKLFFGSGTQLSVL.

This clonotype was seen more than once but under ten times. V and J are TRBV20-1 and TRBJ2-7, with D maybe TRBD1 (5 bases). Trimming removed 0 bases from V and 5 bases from J, with 14 bases in between. This CDR3 region has 14 residues. In germline, CDR1 is DFQATT, CDR2 SNEGSKA (reference sequence). The CDR3 reads CSARDFGRADEQYF. The CDR3 DNA is TGCAGTGCTAGAGATTTTGGCAGGGCCGACGAGCAGTACTTC.

The table lists this clonotype with many counts. The chain has TRBV29-1 and TRBJ1-1; D is perhaps TRBD1 (6 bases). There are 13 residues in the CDR3. The ends were cut back, 4 bases at V and 3 bases at J, with 12 bases in the middle. Germline V gene data show CDR1 as SQVTM and CDR2 as ANQGSEA. The CDR3 is CSVGGQKDTEAFF. Written as DNA, the CDR3 is TGCAGCGTTGGAGGACAGAAGGACACTGAAGCTTTCTTT.

In this sample, this clonotype turned up many times. The rearrangement uses TRBV29-1 and TRBJ1-2; D is undetermined. Trimming pared 6 bases from V and 3 bases from J, leaving 17 bases between. The CDR3 sequence is 14 residues long. Germline assignment: CDR1 SQVTM and CDR2 ANQGSEA. The CDR3 region is CSVSPRLGYYGYTF. CDR3 bases: TGCAGCGTATCCCCCCGATTGGGGTACTATGGCTACACCTTC.

This clonotype was picked up many times. The junction does not match germline at one end; this may be a read error. This rearrangement joins TRBV28 to TRBJ2-1, with D perhaps TRBD2 (6 bases). Germline CDR1 and CDR2: MDHEN and SYDVKM. There are 18 residues in the CDR3. The CDR3 DNA reads as TGTGCCAGCAGCACCTCCTTCGGGGTAGCGGCACCCTACAGTGAGCAGTTCTTC. It is translated as CASSTSFGVAAPYSEQFF.

This clonotype was found many times. The chain employs TRBV7-6 and TRBJ2-1, with D unresolved. The germline CDR1 and CDR2 sequences are SGHVS and FNYEAQ. The CDR3 sequence is 12 residues long. V dropped 1 base and J dropped 7 bases, with 5 bases sitting between them. The CDR3 here is CASSLGLNEQFF. In DNA, the CDR3 is TGTGCCAGCAGCTTAGGCCTTAATGAGCAGTTCTTC.

This clonotype was detected many times. The chain employs TRBV28 and TRBJ2-7; maybe TRBD1 (6 bases). This CDR3 comprises 14 residues. V was clipped by 6 bases and J by 1 base, with 13 bases between them. CDR1 is MDHEN and CDR2 is SYDVKM in the germline V gene. The DNA of the CDR3 is TGTGCCAGCAGACAACGAGGGGGATCCTACGAGCAGTACTTC. The encoded protein is CASRQRGGSYEQYF.

This clonotype was detected many times. The rearrangement uses TRBV28 and TRBJ2-7; TRBD2 aligns across 7 bases. There are 15 residues in the CDR3. The germline V gene has CDR1 MDHEN and CDR2 SYDVKM. Losses at the gene ends were 5 bases for V and 3 bases for J; bases not matched to a gene: 10. The CDR3 DNA sequence: TGTGCCAGCAGTCCCTGGGGACGGGGGGTCTACGAGCAGTACTTC. This translates into CASSPWGRGVYEQYF.

This clonotype appeared a few times. This rearrangement joins TRBV7-6 to TRBJ2-2, with 11 bases matching TRBD2. Per the germline V gene, CDR1 is SGHVS and CDR2 is FNYEAQ. The CDR3 is made up of 19 amino acids. J lost 3 bases, V lost 0 bases, and 9 bases had no gene match. CDR3 nucleotide sequence: TGTGCCAGCAGCTTAGCGGAGAGAGTAGCGGGAGGGCACACCGGGGAGCTGTTTTTT. Protein sequence: CASSLAERVAGGHTGELFF.

Worth noting for this clonotype: This may be a read error, as it is one base from a much larger clone. This chain uses TRBV7-6 with TRBJ1-1; 7 nucleotides line up with TRBD1. Germline CDR1 SGHVS, CDR2 FNYEAQ. The CDR3 consists of 15 residues. The CDR3 sequence is CASSPRQGRNTGAFF. For the CDR3, the DNA is TGTGCCAGCAGCCCTAGACAGGGCCGAAACACTGGAGCTTTCTTT.

Points on this clonotype: This sequence may be a read error, since a much larger clone differs from it by one base. The genes are TRBV2 and TRBJ2-1; tentatively, D is TRBD2 (6 bases). The CDR3 has 16 residues. Germline lookup yields CDR1 SNHLY and CDR2 FYNNEI. Trimming removed 5 bases at V and 0 bases at J, with 14 bases between. The DNA of the CDR3 is TGTGCCAGCAGTTCCTATACCGGGGGCTCCTACAATGAGCAGTTCTTC. This encodes CASSSYTGGSYNEQFF. Looking up the rest from reference TRBV2 and TRBJ2-1 gives the full variable domain: EPEVTQTPSHQVTQMGQEVILRCVPISNHLYFYWYRQILGQKVEFLVSFYNNEISEKSEIFDDQFSVERPDGSNFTLKIRSTKLEDSAMYFCASSSYTGGSYNEQFFGPGTRLTVL.

On this clonotype itself: With a much larger clone just one base away, this may be a read error. This chain uses TRBV30 with TRBJ2-5; 9 nucleotides line up with TRBD1. The length of the CDR3 is 18 residues. Germline V CDR1 and CDR2: GTSNPN, SVGIG (reference sequence). V dropped 0 bases and J dropped 7; count of bases not matched to a gene: 18. The CDR3 is CAWSVLYSGQGMKGTQYF. CDR3 DNA sequence: TGTGCCTGGAGTGTACTTTACTCGGGACAGGGTATGAAAGGGACCCAGTACTTC.

This clonotype was seen ten or more times. J is TRBJ1-1 and V is TRBV28; D gene ambiguous. The CDR3 spans 16 residues. V lost 11 bases and J lost 0, with 22 bases in between. The germline gives CDR1 MDHEN, CDR2 SYDVKM. In nucleotides, the CDR3 is TGTGCCGGGAGCGCGGACCTACGCCTGATGAACACTGAAGCTTTCTTT. It yields the protein CAGSADLRLMNTEAFF.

In this sample, this clonotype turned up a few times. The J gene is TRBJ1-2, the V gene TRBV28; D is uncertain. V was cut by 3 bases and J by 5 bases, with 10 bases left in between. The germline V gene has CDR1 MDHEN and CDR2 SYDVKM. The CDR3 runs 13 residues. DNA for the CDR3: TGTGCCAGCAGTTTCCAAGTAGGTTATGGCTACACCTTC. Translated, it gives CASSFQVGYGYTF.

This clonotype was counted many times. This chain links TRBV4-1 with TRBJ1-5; D remains ambiguous. In germline, CDR1 is MGHRA, CDR2 YSYEKL. The CDR3 loop spans 14 amino acids. Trimming left V 4 bases short and J 5 bases short, with 12 bases between. The CDR3 spells CASSPTPGDQPQHF. The CDR3 nucleotides are TGCGCCAGCAGCCCCACCCCAGGCGATCAGCCCCAGCATTTT.

In its sample, this clonotype was seen many times. The gene calls are TRBV28 and TRBJ2-1; either TRBD1 or TRBD2 may fit D (8 bases each). Germline V gene data show CDR1 as MDHEN and CDR2 as SYDVKM. The V and J ends lost 8 bases and 3 bases respectively, with 14 bases between them. This CDR3 is built from 14 residues. In nucleotides, the CDR3 is TGTGCCAGCGTAGCGGGGACAGGCTACAATGAGCAGTTCTTC. This gives the protein CASVAGTGYNEQFF.

The table lists this clonotype with many counts. The V gene is TRBV3-1, the J gene TRBJ1-2; D is uncertain. The CDR3 is 13 amino acids. CDR1 and CDR2 from the germline V gene are LGHDT and YNNKEL (reference sequence). V gave up 1 base and J gave up 7 bases, with 10 bases separating them. CDR3 in DNA: TGTGCCAGCAGCCAAGTCTCTGGGGTTGGCTACACCTTC. Its translation is CASSQVSGVGYTF.